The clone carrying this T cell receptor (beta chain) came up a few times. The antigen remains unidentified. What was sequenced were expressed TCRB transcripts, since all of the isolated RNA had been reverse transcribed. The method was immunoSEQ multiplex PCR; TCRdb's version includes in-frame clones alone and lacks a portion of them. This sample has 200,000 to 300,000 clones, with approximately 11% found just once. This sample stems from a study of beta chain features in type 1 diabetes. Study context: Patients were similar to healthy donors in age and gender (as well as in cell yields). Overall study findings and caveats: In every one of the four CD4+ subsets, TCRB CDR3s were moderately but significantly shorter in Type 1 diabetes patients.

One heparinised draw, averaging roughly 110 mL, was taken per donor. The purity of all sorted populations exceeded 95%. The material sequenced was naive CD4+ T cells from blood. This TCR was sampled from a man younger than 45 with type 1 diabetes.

CDR3 coding DNA: TGCGCCAGCAGCCAGACTAGCATAGGAGATACGCAGTATTTT. As protein: CASSQTSIGDTQYF. The V gene is TRBV4-3, the J gene TRBJ2-3; TRBD2 matches at 7 bases. The V segment lost 3 bases and the J segment 5 bases; nucleotides outside the gene matches: 5. The CDR3 is made up of 14 amino acids. Germline CDR1 reads LGHNA; CDR2 reads YSLEER.